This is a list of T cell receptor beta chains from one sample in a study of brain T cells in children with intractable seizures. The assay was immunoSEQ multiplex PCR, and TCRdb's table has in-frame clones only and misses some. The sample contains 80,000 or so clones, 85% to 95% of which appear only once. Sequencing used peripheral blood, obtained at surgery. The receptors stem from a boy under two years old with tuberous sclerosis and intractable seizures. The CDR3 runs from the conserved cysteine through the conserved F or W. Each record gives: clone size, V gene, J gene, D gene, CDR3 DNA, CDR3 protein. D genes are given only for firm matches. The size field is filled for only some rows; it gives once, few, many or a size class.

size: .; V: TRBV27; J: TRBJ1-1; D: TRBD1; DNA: TGTGCCAGCAGTCCCGAGACAGGGGCCCCCGAGGCTTTCTTT; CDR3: CASSPETGAPEAFF
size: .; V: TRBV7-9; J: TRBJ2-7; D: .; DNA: TGTGCCAGCAGCGTACAAGCCTACGAGCAGTACTTC; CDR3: CASSVQAYEQYF
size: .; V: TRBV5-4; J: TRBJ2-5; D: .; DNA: TGTGCCAGCAGTATATCGGGTGGAGAGACCCAGTACTTC; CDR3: CASSISGGETQYF
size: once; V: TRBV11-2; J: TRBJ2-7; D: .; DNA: TGTGCCAGCAGCTTAGATTTAGGGTATATGAACGAGCAGTACTTC; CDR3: CASSLDLGYMNEQYF
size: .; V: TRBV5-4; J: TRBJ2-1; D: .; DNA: TGTGCCAGCAGCTTGGCGAGCCACGATGAGCAGTTCTTC; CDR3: CASSLASHDEQFF
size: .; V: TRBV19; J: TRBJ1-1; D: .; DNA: TGTGCCAGTAGTCTCTCGACAGGAATGACTGAAGCTTTCTTT; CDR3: CASSLSTGMTEAFF
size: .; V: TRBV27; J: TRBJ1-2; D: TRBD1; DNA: TGTGCCAGCAGTTTATCCGGGACAGGTTATGGCTACACCTTC; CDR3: CASSLSGTGYGYTF
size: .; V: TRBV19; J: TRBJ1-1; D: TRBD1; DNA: TGTGCCAGTAGTATGGGACAGGGGAACACTGAAGCTTTCTTT; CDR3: CASSMGQGNTEAFF
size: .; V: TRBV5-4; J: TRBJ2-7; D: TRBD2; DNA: TGTGCCAGCAGCCCGGCCGCGGGGGGGCATTACGAGCAGTACTTC; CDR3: CASSPAAGGHYEQYF
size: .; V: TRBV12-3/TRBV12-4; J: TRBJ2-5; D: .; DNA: TGTGCCAGCACCTCCGCCAGACAAGAGACCCAGTACTTC; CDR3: CASTSARQETQYF
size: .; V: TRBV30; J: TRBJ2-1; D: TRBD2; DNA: TGTGCCTGGAGAGGAGCGGGAGGGTCTTACAATGAGCAGTTCTTC; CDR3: CAWRGAGGSYNEQFF
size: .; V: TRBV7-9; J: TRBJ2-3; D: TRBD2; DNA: TGTGCCAGCAGGAAAGGGACTAGCGGCACAGATACGCAGTATTTT; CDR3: CASRKGTSGTDTQYF
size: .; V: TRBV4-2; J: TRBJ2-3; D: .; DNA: TGTGCCAGCAGTTCCGGGACTAGCACAGATACGCAGTATTTT; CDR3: CASSSGTSTDTQYF
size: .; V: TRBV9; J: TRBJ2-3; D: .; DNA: TGTGCCAGCTCCCAACCAATCACAGGCACAGATACGCAGTATTTT; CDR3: CASSQPITGTDTQYF
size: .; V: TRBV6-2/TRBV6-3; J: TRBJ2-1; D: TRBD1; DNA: TGTGCCAGCAGTTACCCCATCCCGGACAGGAATGAGCAGTTCTTC; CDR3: CASSYPIPDRNEQFF
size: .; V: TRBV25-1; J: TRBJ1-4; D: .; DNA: TGTGCCAGCAGTGAATGGGACGAAGAAAAACTGTTTTTT; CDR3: CASSEWDEEKLFF
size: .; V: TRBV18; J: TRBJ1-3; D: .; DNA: TGTGCCAGCTCGACAGACCTCCCGGGCTCTGGAAACACCATATATTTT; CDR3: CASSTDLPGSGNTIYF
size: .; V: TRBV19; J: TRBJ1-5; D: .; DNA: TGTGCCAGTAGTATCGGGGGAGTCGGTCAGCCCCAGCATTTT; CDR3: CASSIGGVGQPQHF
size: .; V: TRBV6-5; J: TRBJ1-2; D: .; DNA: TGTGCCAGCAGTATACAGGGTGGCTATGGCTACACCTTC; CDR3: CASSIQGGYGYTF
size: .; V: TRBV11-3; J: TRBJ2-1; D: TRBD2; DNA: TGTGCCATCAGGACTAGCGAATACAATGAGCAGTTCTTC; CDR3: CAIRTSEYNEQFF
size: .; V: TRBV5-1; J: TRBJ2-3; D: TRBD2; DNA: TGCGCCAGCAGCTCTAGCGGCAGGCCAGATACGCAGTATTTT; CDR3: CASSSSGRPDTQYF
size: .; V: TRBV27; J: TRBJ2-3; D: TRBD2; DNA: TGTGCCAGCTTTAGCGGGAGGGCCGGGTCAGATACGCAGTATTTT; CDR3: CASFSGRAGSDTQYF
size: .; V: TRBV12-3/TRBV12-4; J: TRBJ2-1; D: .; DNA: TGTGCCAGCACAGGGTCCTACAATGAGCAGTTCTTC; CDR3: CASTGSYNEQFF
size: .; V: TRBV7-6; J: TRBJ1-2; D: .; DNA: TGTGCCAGCAGCCCTACAGGTTCTTATGGCTACACCTTC; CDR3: CASSPTGSYGYTF
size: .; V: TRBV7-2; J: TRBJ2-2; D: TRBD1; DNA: TGTGCCAGCAGCTTACGACCCCGACAGGGCTCCGGGGAGCTGTTTTTT; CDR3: CASSLRPRQGSGELFF
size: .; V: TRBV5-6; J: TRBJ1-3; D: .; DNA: TGTGCCAGCAGCTTGGACAGTGGAAACACCATATATTTT; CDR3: CASSLDSGNTIYF
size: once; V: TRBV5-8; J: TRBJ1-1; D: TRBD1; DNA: TGTGCCAGCAGCTTGGGGACAGGGACTGAAGCTTTCTTT; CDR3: CASSLGTGTEAFF
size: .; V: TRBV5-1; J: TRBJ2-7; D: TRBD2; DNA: TGCGCCAGCAGCTTTCCGCCTGGGAGCAGGACTAGCGGGGGCGAGCAGTACTTC; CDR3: CASSFPPGSRTSGGEQYF
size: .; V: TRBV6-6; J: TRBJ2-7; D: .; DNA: TGTGCCAGCAGAGCACGTCGAGGGGTCACCTACGAGCAGTACTTC; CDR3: CASRARRGVTYEQYF
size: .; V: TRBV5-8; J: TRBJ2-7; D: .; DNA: TGTGCCAGCAGCTTGGGCTACGAGCAGTACTTC; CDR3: CASSLGYEQYF
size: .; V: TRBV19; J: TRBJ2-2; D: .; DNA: TGTGCCAGTAGTATAGCGGGAGCGGGCACCGGGGAGCTGTTTTTT; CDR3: CASSIAGAGTGELFF
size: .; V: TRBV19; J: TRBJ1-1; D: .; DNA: TGTGCCAGTACGGGCAGGACTGAAGCTTTCTTT; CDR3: CASTGRTEAFF
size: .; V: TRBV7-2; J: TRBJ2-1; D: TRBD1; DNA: TGTGCCAGCAGCTACGACAGGGACTACAATGAGCAGTTCTTC; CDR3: CASSYDRDYNEQFF
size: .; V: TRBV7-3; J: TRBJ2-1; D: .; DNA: TGTGCCAGCAGCCCAAACCGGGACAATGAGCAGTTCTTC; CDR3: CASSPNRDNEQFF
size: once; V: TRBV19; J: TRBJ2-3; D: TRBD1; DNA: TGTGCCAGTAGTACCCACCAGGGGGGCACAGATACGCAGTATTTT; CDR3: CASSTHQGGTDTQYF
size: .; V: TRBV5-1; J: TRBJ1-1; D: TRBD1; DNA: TGCGCCAGCAGCGACAACAGGGGGCGCGGCACTGAAGCTTTCTTT; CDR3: CASSDNRGRGTEAFF
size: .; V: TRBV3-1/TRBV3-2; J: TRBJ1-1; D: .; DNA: TGTGCCAGCAGCCGAACGGGGGGAGTAAGTGGCACTGAAGCTTTCTTT; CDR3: CASSRTGGVSGTEAFF
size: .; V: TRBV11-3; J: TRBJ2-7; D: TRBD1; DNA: TGTGCCAGCAGCCTTGGGACAGGGTACGAGCAGTACTTC; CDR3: CASSLGTGYEQYF
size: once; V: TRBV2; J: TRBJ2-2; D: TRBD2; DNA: TGTGCCAGCACCCGACGGGGGGTGTACACCGGGGAGCTGTTTTTT; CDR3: CASTRRGVYTGELFF
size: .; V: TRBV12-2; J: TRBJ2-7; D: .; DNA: TGTGCAAGTCGCTTAGGAACTAGCGGGAGTCGCGCCTACGAGCAGTACTTC; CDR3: CASRLGTSGSRAYEQYF
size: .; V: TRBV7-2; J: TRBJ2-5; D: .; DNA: TGTGCCAGCAGCTCCGGGCAGACCCAGTACTTC; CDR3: CASSSGQTQYF
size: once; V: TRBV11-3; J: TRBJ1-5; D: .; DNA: TGTGCCAGCAGCCTAAAAGGTAATAGGTGGGGGCTAAGCAATCAGCCCCAGCATTTT; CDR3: CASSLKGNRWGLSNQPQHF
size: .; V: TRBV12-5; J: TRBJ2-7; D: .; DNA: TGTGCTAGTGGTTTGGTACTAGGGGGGGAGCCCTACGAGCAGTACTTC; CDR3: CASGLVLGGEPYEQYF
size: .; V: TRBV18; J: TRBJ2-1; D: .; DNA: TGTGCCAGCTCGCCAACGATCGGGACACCCCTTGTGGATGAGCAGTTCTTC; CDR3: CASSPTIGTPLVDEQFF
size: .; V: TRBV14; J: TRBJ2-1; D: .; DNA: TGTGCCAGCAGCCAAGATGTAGGCCACCCCTACAATGAGCAGTTCTTC; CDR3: CASSQDVGHPYNEQFF
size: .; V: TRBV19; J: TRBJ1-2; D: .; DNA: TGTGCCAGTAGTATCGGCAGCGGCTATGGCTACACCTTC; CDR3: CASSIGSGYGYTF
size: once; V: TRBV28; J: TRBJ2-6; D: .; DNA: TGTGCCAGCAGTTTGCGGGGATACGTCCTGACTTTC; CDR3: CASSLRGYVLTF
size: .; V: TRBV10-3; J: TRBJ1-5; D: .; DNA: TGTGCCATCAGTGAGGGTCGGGGAGAGAATCAGCCCCAGCATTTT; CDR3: CAISEGRGENQPQHF
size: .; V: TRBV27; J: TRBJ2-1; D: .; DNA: TGTGCCAGCAGTCCCGACGGGTATCCCTACAATGAGCAGTTCTTC; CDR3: CASSPDGYPYNEQFF
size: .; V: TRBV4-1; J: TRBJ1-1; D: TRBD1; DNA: TGCGCCAGCAGCCCCAAGAACCGGGACAGGGGTCGGACTGAAGCTTTCTTT; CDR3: CASSPKNRDRGRTEAFF
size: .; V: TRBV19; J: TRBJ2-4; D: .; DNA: TGTGCCAGTAGTATTACGGGACTCCTAGCCAAAAACATTCAGTACTTC; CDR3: CASSITGLLAKNIQYF
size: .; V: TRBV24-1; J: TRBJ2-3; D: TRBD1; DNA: TGTGCCACCAGTCCAGGGGGTACGCAGTATTTT; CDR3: CATSPGGTQYF
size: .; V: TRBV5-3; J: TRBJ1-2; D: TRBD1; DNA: TGTGCCAGAAGCCAAACTAGGGGGCGCCCCCTTTATGGCTACACCTTC; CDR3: CARSQTRGRPLYGYTF
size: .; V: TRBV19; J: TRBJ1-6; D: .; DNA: TGTGCCAGTAGTAGGACAGTAGACTATAATTCACCCCTCCACTTT; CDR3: CASSRTVDYNSPLHF
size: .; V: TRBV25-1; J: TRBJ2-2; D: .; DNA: TGTGCCAGCAGTGTGTCACTCACCGGGGAGCTGTTTTTT; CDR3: CASSVSLTGELFF